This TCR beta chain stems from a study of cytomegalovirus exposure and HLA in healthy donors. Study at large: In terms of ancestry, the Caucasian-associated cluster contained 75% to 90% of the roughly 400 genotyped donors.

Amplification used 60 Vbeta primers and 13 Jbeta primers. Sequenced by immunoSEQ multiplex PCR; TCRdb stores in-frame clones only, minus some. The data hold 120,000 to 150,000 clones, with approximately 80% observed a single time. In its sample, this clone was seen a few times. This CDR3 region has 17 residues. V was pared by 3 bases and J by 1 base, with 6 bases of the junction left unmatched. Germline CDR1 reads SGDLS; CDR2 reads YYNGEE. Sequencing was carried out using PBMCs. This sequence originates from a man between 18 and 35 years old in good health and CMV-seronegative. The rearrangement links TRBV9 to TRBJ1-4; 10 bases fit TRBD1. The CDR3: CASSAEDRGRTNEKLFF. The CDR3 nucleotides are TGTGCCAGCAGCGCAGAAGACAGGGGGCGAACTAATGAAAAACTGTTTTTT.